Listed below are T cell receptor beta chains from one sample, sequenced in a study of CD8 T cells in Susac syndrome. In TCRdb, the immunoSEQ multiplex PCR reads were re-called with MiXCR into one record per CDR3 protein. Of a few hundred thousand distinct CDR3 sequences in the sample, about nine tenths were seen once. Sequencing was carried out using CD8+ T cells from PBMCs. These receptors all come from a human donor with multiple sclerosis. The CDR3 runs from the conserved cysteine through the conserved F or W. Fields, in order: CDR3 length, D gene, clone size, V gene, J gene, CDR3 protein, CDR3 DNA. The D gene is left open where the match is weak. Rows give clone size only sometimes, using once, few, many, or a class for an expanded clone.

len: 13; d_gene: -; abundance: -; v_gene: TRBV6-1; j_gene: TRBJ1-2; CDR3aa: CASSVNREDGYTF; CDR3nt: TGTGCCAGCAGTGTAAACCGGGAGGATGGCTACACCTTC
len: 14; d_gene: -; abundance: -; v_gene: TRBV28; j_gene: TRBJ2-1; CDR3aa: CATQTQSSYNEQFF; CDR3nt: TGTGCCACCCAGACCCAATCCTCCTACAATGAGCAGTTCTTC
len: 15; d_gene: -; abundance: -; v_gene: TRBV3-1; j_gene: TRBJ2-7; CDR3aa: CASSQGIGGSYEQYF; CDR3nt: TGTGCCAGCAGCCAAGGAATTGGAGGCTCCTACGAGCAGTACTTC
len: 16; d_gene: TRBD2; abundance: -; v_gene: TRBV9; j_gene: TRBJ2-3; CDR3aa: CASSPLLAGGTDTQYF; CDR3nt: TGTGCCAGCAGCCCACTCCTAGCGGGGGGCACAGATACGCAGTATTTT
len: 14; d_gene: -; abundance: -; v_gene: TRBV28; j_gene: TRBJ2-5; CDR3aa: CASSAVSPTDTQYF; CDR3nt: TGTGCCAGCAGTGCGGTATCACCTACAGACACCCAGTACTTC
len: 17; d_gene: TRBD1; abundance: -; v_gene: TRBV5-1; j_gene: TRBJ2-6; CDR3aa: CASSLVGRGPGANVLTF; CDR3nt: TGCGCCAGCAGCTTAGTGGGCAGGGGGCCTGGGGCCAACGTCCTGACTTTC
len: 13; d_gene: -; abundance: -; v_gene: TRBV29-1; j_gene: TRBJ2-1; CDR3aa: CSVLQGRHNEQFF; CDR3nt: TGCAGCGTTCTTCAGGGGAGACACAATGAGCAGTTCTTC
len: 16; d_gene: -; abundance: -; v_gene: TRBV6-5; j_gene: TRBJ2-1; CDR3aa: CASSYSSGEKGDEQFF; CDR3nt: TGTGCCAGCAGTTACTCGTCGGGGGAGAAGGGCGATGAGCAGTTCTTC
len: 13; d_gene: -; abundance: -; v_gene: TRBV6-5; j_gene: TRBJ1-2; CDR3aa: CASSSMNNYGYTF; CDR3nt: TGTGCAAGCTCCTCGATGAATAACTATGGCTACACCTTC
len: 13; d_gene: TRBD1; abundance: -; v_gene: TRBV2; j_gene: TRBJ2-7; CDR3aa: CASSDSAGGEQYF; CDR3nt: TGTGCCAGCAGTGACAGTGCAGGGGGCGAGCAGTACTTC
len: 17; d_gene: -; abundance: -; v_gene: TRBV27; j_gene: TRBJ1-5; CDR3aa: CASSLPPRRTAERAQHF; CDR3nt: TGTGCCAGCAGTTTACCTCCCCGGCGGACGGCTGAGAGGGCCCAGCATTTT
len: 16; d_gene: -; abundance: -; v_gene: TRBV28; j_gene: TRBJ2-1; CDR3aa: CASSPLAQSSYNEQFF; CDR3nt: TGTGCCAGCAGTCCGCTGGCGCAGAGCTCCTACAATGAGCAGTTCTTC
len: 15; d_gene: -; abundance: -; v_gene: TRBV27; j_gene: TRBJ2-2; CDR3aa: CASSLWITGTGELFF; CDR3nt: TGTGCCAGCAGTTTATGGATAACAGGGACCGGGGAGCTGTTTTTT
len: 15; d_gene: -; abundance: -; v_gene: TRBV7-9; j_gene: TRBJ2-3; CDR3aa: CASSFYGGSTDTQYF; CDR3nt: TGTGCCAGCAGCTTTTACGGCGGGAGCACAGATACGCAGTATTTT
len: 14; d_gene: -; abundance: once; v_gene: TRBV12-3/TRBV12-4; j_gene: TRBJ1-2; CDR3aa: CASTDGGVDYGYTF; CDR3nt: TGTGCCAGCACCGACGGAGGGGTTGACTATGGCTACACCTTC
len: 13; d_gene: TRBD1; abundance: -; v_gene: TRBV13; j_gene: TRBJ1-1; CDR3aa: CASSEQGYTEAFF; CDR3nt: TGTGCCAGCAGCGAACAGGGGTACACTGAAGCTTTCTTT
len: 12; d_gene: -; abundance: once; v_gene: TRBV6-2/TRBV6-3; j_gene: TRBJ1-4; CDR3aa: CASSYLEEKLFF; CDR3nt: TGTGCCAGCAGTTACTTGGAGGAAAAACTGTTTTTT
len: 17; d_gene: TRBD2; abundance: few; v_gene: TRBV5-6; j_gene: TRBJ2-5; CDR3aa: CASSTLGLAGGLETQYF; CDR3nt: TGTGCCAGCAGCACGCTCGGACTAGCGGGAGGTTTGGAGACCCAGTACTTC
len: 19; d_gene: TRBD2; abundance: few; v_gene: TRBV20-1; j_gene: TRBJ2-1; CDR3aa: CSARGAYGTSGRNYNEQFF; CDR3nt: TGCAGTGCTAGGGGTGCGTACGGGACTAGCGGGAGGAATTACAATGAGCAGTTCTTC
len: 18; d_gene: TRBD1; abundance: -; v_gene: TRBV20-1; j_gene: TRBJ2-7; CDR3aa: CSARGYDPRDRSSYEQYF; CDR3nt: TGCAGTGCTAGAGGATACGACCCTCGGGACAGGAGCTCCTACGAGCAGTACTTC
len: 16; d_gene: TRBD1; abundance: -; v_gene: TRBV7-3; j_gene: TRBJ2-1; CDR3aa: CASSSRQGSSYNEQFF; CDR3nt: TGTGCCAGCAGCTCACGACAGGGGAGCTCCTACAATGAGCAGTTCTTC
len: 16; d_gene: -; abundance: -; v_gene: TRBV9; j_gene: TRBJ2-5; CDR3aa: CASSESDRGWQETQYF; CDR3nt: TGTGCCAGCAGCGAATCCGATCGAGGGTGGCAAGAGACCCAGTACTTC
len: 16; d_gene: -; abundance: -; v_gene: TRBV4-1; j_gene: TRBJ1-5; CDR3aa: CASSQVFVSLVEPQHF; CDR3nt: TGCGCCAGCAGCCAAGTTTTTGTTTCTCTGGTGGAGCCCCAGCATTTT
len: 14; d_gene: -; abundance: -; v_gene: TRBV27; j_gene: TRBJ2-7; CDR3aa: CASSHPWASYEQYF; CDR3nt: TGTGCCAGCAGCCACCCTTGGGCCTCCTACGAGCAGTACTTC
len: 16; d_gene: TRBD2; abundance: -; v_gene: TRBV12-3/TRBV12-4; j_gene: TRBJ2-1; CDR3aa: CASSLWVAGGPDEQFF; CDR3nt: TGTGCCAGCAGTTTATGGGTGGCGGGGGGGCCGGATGAGCAGTTCTTC
len: 15; d_gene: -; abundance: -; v_gene: TRBV7-9; j_gene: TRBJ1-1; CDR3aa: CASSIFRAPTPGAFF; CDR3nt: TGTGCCAGCAGCATATTCCGGGCCCCGACCCCGGGGGCTTTCTTT
len: 18; d_gene: TRBD2; abundance: -; v_gene: TRBV7-3; j_gene: TRBJ2-6; CDR3aa: CATKGLADDFSGANVLTF; CDR3nt: TGTGCCACCAAGGGACTAGCGGATGACTTCTCTGGGGCCAACGTCCTGACTTTC
len: 16; d_gene: TRBD2; abundance: -; v_gene: TRBV11-2; j_gene: TRBJ2-3; CDR3aa: CASRLSSGGAADTQYF; CDR3nt: TGTGCCAGCAGGTTATCTAGCGGGGGGGCGGCAGATACGCAGTATTTT
len: 15; d_gene: -; abundance: few; v_gene: TRBV4-1; j_gene: TRBJ1-5; CDR3aa: CASSQGARGNQPQHF; CDR3nt: TGCGCCAGCAGCCAAGGAGCAAGGGGCAATCAGCCCCAGCATTTT
len: 16; d_gene: TRBD1; abundance: -; v_gene: TRBV20-1; j_gene: TRBJ1-2; CDR3aa: CSARDSDRGSYYGYTF; CDR3nt: TGCAGTGCTAGAGATTCCGACAGGGGGTCTTACTATGGCTACACCTTC